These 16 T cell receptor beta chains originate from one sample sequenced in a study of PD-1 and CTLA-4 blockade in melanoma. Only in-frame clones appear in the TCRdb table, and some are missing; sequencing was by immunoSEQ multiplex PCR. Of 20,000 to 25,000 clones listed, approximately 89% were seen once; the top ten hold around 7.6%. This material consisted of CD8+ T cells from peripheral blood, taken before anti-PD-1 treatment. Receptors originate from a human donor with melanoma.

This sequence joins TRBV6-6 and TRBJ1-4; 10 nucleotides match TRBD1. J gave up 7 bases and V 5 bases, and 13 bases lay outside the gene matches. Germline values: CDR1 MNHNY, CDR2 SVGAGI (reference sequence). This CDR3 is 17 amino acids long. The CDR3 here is CASSPGSLGQGGEKLFF. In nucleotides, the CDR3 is TGTGCCAGCAGTCCCGGATCCCTTGGACAGGGGGGTGAAAAACTGTTTTTT.

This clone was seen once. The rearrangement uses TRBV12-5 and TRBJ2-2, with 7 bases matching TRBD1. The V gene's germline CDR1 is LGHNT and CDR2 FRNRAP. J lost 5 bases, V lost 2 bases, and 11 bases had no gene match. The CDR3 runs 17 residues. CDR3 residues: CASGLPPGTEKTGELFF. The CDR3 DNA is TGTGCTAGTGGTTTGCCACCGGGGACAGAGAAGACCGGGGAGCTGTTTTTT.

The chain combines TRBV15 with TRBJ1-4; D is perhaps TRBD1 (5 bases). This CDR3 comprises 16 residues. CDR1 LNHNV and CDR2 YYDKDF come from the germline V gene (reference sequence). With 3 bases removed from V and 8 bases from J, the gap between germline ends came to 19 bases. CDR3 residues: CATSRGTRGRKEKLFF. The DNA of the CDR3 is TGTGCCACCAGCAGGGGTACGAGGGGACGGAAAGAAAAACTGTTTTTT.

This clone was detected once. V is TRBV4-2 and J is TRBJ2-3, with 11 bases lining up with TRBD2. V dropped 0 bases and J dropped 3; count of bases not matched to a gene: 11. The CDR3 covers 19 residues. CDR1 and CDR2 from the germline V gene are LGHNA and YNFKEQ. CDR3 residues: CASSQDAVPSGGPTDTQYF. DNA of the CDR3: TGTGCCAGCAGCCAAGATGCCGTACCTAGCGGGGGGCCGACAGATACGCAGTATTTT.

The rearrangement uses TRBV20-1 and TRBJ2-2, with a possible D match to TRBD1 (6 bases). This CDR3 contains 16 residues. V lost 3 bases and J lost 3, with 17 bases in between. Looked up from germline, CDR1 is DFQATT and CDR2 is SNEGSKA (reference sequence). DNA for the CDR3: TGCAGTGCTAGTCCTTGGACAGCAAGTGACACCGGGGAGCTGTTTTTT. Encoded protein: CSASPWTASDTGELFF.

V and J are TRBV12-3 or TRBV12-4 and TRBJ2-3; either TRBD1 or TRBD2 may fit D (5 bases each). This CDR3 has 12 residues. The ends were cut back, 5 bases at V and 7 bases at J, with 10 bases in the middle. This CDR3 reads CASSREGYTQYF. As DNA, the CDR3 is TGTGCCAGCAGTCGTGAGGGGTATACGCAGTATTTT.

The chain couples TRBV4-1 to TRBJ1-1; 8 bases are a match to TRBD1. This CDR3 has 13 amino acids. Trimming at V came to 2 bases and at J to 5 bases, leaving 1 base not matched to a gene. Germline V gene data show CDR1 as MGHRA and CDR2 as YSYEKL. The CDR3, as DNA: TGCGCCAGCAGCCAAAGACAGGGGACTGAAGCTTTCTTT. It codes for CASSQRQGTEAFF.

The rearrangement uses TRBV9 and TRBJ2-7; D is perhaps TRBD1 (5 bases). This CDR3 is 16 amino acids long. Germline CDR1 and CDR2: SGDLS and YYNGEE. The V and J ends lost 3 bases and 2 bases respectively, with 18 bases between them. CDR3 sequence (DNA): TGTGCCAGCAGCGCAAACCCCAGGGTCATCACCTACGAGCAGTACTTC. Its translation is CASSANPRVITYEQYF.

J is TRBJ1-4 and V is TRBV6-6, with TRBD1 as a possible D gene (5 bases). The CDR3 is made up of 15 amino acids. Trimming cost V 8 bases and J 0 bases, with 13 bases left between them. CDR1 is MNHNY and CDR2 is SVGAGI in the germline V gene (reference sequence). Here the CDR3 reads CASGWGHATNEKLFF. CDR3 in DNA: TGTGCCAGCGGCTGGGGCCATGCAACTAATGAAAAACTGTTTTTT.

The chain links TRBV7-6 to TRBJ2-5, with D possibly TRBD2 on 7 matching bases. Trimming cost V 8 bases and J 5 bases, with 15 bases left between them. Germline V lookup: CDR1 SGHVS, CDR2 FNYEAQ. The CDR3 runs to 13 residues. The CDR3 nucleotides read TGTGCCAGCGGGGCGGGGGCAGGGGAGACCCAGTACTTC. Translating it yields CASGAGAGETQYF.

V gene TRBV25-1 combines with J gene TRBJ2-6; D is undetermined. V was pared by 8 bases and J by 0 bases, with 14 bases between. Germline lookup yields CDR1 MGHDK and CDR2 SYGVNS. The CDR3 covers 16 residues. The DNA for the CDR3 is TGTGCCAGCTCCCGGAGAAGAAACTCTGGGGCCAACGTCCTGACTTTC. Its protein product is CASSRRRNSGANVLTF.

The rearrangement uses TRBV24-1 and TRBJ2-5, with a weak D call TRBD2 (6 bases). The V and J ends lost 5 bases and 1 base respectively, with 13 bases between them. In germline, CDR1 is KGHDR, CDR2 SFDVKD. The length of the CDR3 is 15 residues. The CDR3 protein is CATSAHGGAQETQYF. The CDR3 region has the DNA TGTGCCACCAGTGCCCACGGGGGAGCCCAAGAGACCCAGTACTTC.

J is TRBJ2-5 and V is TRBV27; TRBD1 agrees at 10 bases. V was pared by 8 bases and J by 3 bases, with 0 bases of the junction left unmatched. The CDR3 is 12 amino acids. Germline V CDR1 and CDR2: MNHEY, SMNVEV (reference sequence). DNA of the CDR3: TGTGCCAGCGGGACAGGGGAAGAGACCCAGTACTTC. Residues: CASGTGEETQYF.

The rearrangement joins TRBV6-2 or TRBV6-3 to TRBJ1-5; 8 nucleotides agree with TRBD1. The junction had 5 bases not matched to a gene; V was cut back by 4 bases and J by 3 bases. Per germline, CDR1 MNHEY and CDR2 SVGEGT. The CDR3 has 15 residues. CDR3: CASSSLRGPNQPQHF. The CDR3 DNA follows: TGTGCCAGCAGTTCCCTCAGGGGGCCCAATCAGCCCCAGCATTTT.

CDR3 nucleotide sequence: TGCGCCAGCGCGAGAGGTATGGAGCAGTACTTC. The encoded protein is CASARGMEQYF. This chain connects TRBV10-2 to TRBJ2-7; D gene ambiguous. V lost 8 bases, J lost 7 bases, and 12 bases lay in between. This CDR3 region has 11 residues. Germline lookup yields CDR1 WSHSY and CDR2 SAAADI.

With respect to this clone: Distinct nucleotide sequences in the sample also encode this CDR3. CDR3 sequence: CATSRDRGGNTEAFF. In DNA, the CDR3 is TGTGCCACCAGCAGAGATAGGGGGGGGAACACTGAAGCTTTCTTT. The chain is built from TRBV15 and TRBJ1-1, with D tentatively TRBD1 (6 bases). V lost 0 bases and J 1 base, leaving 9 bases between the germline ends. This CDR3 has 15 amino acids. Germline values: CDR1 LNHNV, CDR2 YYDKDF (reference sequence).